The clone carrying this T cell receptor (beta chain) appeared many times. These data are taken from a study of CD8 T cells in ankylosing spondylitis. Per germline, CDR1 LGHDT and CDR2 YNNKEL (reference sequence). The CDR3 totals 17 residues. With V trimmed by 0 bases and J by 6 bases, 7 bases remained unmatched. MiXCR was run by TCRdb on the 5' RACE reads, yielding one entry per CDR3 protein. Of tens of thousands of distinct CDR3 sequences in the sample, around 10% were seen once. The rearrangement links TRBV3-1 to TRBJ2-1; 11 nucleotides line up with TRBD2. Sequences were obtained from blood, either unsorted or a sorted T cell fraction (not recorded which). The receptor was derived from a male donor with ankylosing spondylitis or in good health (not recorded which). Here the CDR3 reads CASSQDPALAGANEQFF. CDR3 bases: TGTGCCAGCAGCCAAGATCCGGCACTAGCGGGAGCCAATGAGCAGTTCTTC.